This TCR beta chain was captured in a study of shared clonotypes between healthy human individuals. Study overall: Three men and a couple of women, aged 18 to 49, were donors.

Ten immunoSEQ deep assay plates were used by the authors to sequence unsorted PBMC DNA. Original handling: Filtering differed since immunoSEQ provided only junctions, with no quality scores. Method: immunoSEQ multiplex PCR; TCRdb's copy keeps in-frame clones and lacks some. V, J and clone size are taken as reported in that table, and D and trimming were inferred from the DNA itself. Among about 460,000 clones, roughly four fifths were seen once, and the ten largest hold more than 10%. This CDR3 comprises 14 residues. The V gene lost 4 bases and the J gene lost 1 base, with 11 bases spanning the gap. The germline V gene has CDR1 MRHNA and CDR2 SNTAGT.

This sequence joins TRBV6-4 and TRBJ2-7; D possibly corresponds to TRBD1 (6 bases). Material: PBMCs. This TCR came from a woman in her 40s in good health. Some clones in this sample may be carry-over from other donors' samples. The DNA of the CDR3 is TGTGCCAGCAGTGGGGGCAGGGGTTCCTACGAGCAGTACTTC. Encoded protein: CASSGGRGSYEQYF.